The 27 T cell receptor beta chains below all came from one sample that was sequenced in a study of cytomegalovirus exposure and HLA in healthy donors. Produced via immunoSEQ multiplex PCR; TCRdb's table is partial and in-frame only. The profile shows approximately 140,000 clones, 88% of them singletons. Sequencing was performed on PBMCs. Receptors were obtained from a young woman in good health and CMV-seropositive.

J is TRBJ1-5 and V is TRBV18; D is uncertain. CDR3 size: 16 residues. Trimming took 2 bases from V and 2 from J, leaving 13 bases between them. Germline V gene sequence: CDR1 KGHSH, CDR2 LQKENI. The chain's CDR3 is CASSPGGVGGNQPQHF. As DNA, the CDR3 is TGTGCCAGCTCACCAGGCGGGGTGGGAGGCAATCAGCCCCAGCATTTT.

As concerns this clone: At one boundary the junction diverges from the germline segment, which might be a read error. The chain has TRBV11-2 and TRBJ1-2; D gene uncertain. CDR1 SGHAT and CDR2 FQNNGV come from the germline V gene. The CDR3 is 14 residues long. CDR3 loop: CASTLGRFPDGYTF. The DNA for the CDR3 is TGTGCCAGCACCTTAGGCAGGTTCCCCGATGGCTACACCTTC.

The CDR3 DNA sequence: TGCGCCAGCAGCTTTACTAGCGGTTACAACAATGAGCAGTTCTTC. It translates to CASSFTSGYNNEQFF. The chain is built from TRBV5-1 and TRBJ2-1; TRBD2 aligns across 8 bases. This CDR3 contains 15 residues. In germline, CDR1 is SGHRS, CDR2 YFSETQ. Germline trimming cut 2 bases from V and 5 bases from J; bases unmatched to any gene: 6.

The V and J genes are TRBV29-1 and TRBJ2-1; 12 positions agree with TRBD2. This CDR3 contains 16 residues. Trimming at V came to 6 bases and at J to 10 bases, leaving 16 bases not matched to a gene. Germline V CDR1 and CDR2: SQVTM, ANQGSEA. For the CDR3, the DNA is TGCAGCGTCAGCGGGCTAGCGGGAGGGCCCCAGGGGGAGCAGTTCTTC. The encoded protein is CSVSGLAGGPQGEQFF.

The V call is TRBV10-2, the J call TRBJ2-1, with D perhaps TRBD2 (5 bases). V lost 10 bases, J lost 4 bases, and 14 bases lay in between. The length of the CDR3 is 13 residues. Germline CDR1 WSHSY, CDR2 SAAADI. The CDR3 coding sequence is TGCGCCAACGCCAATAGCGTATACAATGAGCAGTTCTTC. It codes for CANANSVYNEQFF.

The chain couples TRBV5-4 to TRBJ2-2; D is perhaps TRBD2 (7 bases). V was pared by 4 bases and J by 6 bases, with 19 bases between. Per germline, CDR1 SGHNT and CDR2 YYREEE (reference sequence). This CDR3 is 16 amino acids long. CDR3 amino acids: CASSPLGGGASGELFF. The CDR3, as DNA: TGTGCCAGCAGCCCACTTGGGGGGGGCGCCTCCGGGGAGCTGTTTTTT. Drawing the rest from reference TRBV5-4 and TRBJ2-2, the complete variable domain is ETGVTQSPTHLIKTRGQQVTLRCSSQSGHNTVSWYQQALGQGPQFIFQYYREEENGRGNFPPRFSGLQFPNYSSELNVNALELDDSALYLCASSPLGGGASGELFFGEGSRLTVL.

The V call is TRBV4-1, the J call TRBJ1-4; D is possibly TRBD1 (5 bases). The CDR3 consists of 15 residues. Between the trimmed V and J ends, which lost 0 bases and 8 bases, there was a span of 13 bases. CDR1 MGHRA and CDR2 YSYEKL come from the germline V gene. CDR3: CASSQERGYREKLFF. The CDR3 DNA sequence: TGCGCCAGCAGCCAAGAACGGGGGTATAGAGAAAAACTGTTTTTT.

This clone was detected a few times. The chain has TRBV5-1 and TRBJ2-7, with 8 bases identical to TRBD1. The CDR3 totals 14 residues. Trimming at V came to 4 bases and at J to 3 bases, leaving 6 bases not matched to a gene. Per germline, CDR1 SGHRS and CDR2 YFSETQ. This CDR3 is CASSTGTGFYEQYF. Here the CDR3 DNA reads TGCGCCAGCAGCACTGGGACAGGTTTCTACGAGCAGTACTTC. Full variable domain (missing parts from reference TRBV5-1 and TRBJ2-7): KAGVTQTPRYLIKTRGQQVTLSCSPISGHRSVSWYQQTPGQGLQFLFEYFSETQRNKGNFPGRFSGRQFSNSRSEMNVSTLELGDSALYLCASSTGTGFYEQYFGPGTRLTVT.

This sequence joins TRBV21-1 and TRBJ1-5. TRBV21-1 is classified as a pseudogene. The CDR3 totals 14 residues. In DNA form, the CDR3 reads TGTGCCAGCAGCAAAGTTGCCGGGAATCAGCCCCAGCATTTT. Amino acid sequence: CASSKVAGNQPQHF.

J is TRBJ2-1 and V is TRBV7-2; 7 nucleotides align to TRBD1. Germline values: CDR1 SGHTA, CDR2 FQGNSA. The CDR3 has 18 residues. The V segment lost 1 base and the J segment 8 bases; nucleotides outside the gene matches: 17. DNA for the CDR3: TGTGCCAGCAGCTTAGTAGTTTTCGGAGCAGGGGGTTGGGATGAGCAGTTCTTC. Translated: CASSLVVFGAGGWDEQFF.

This sequence joins TRBV19 and TRBJ1-5, with D possibly being TRBD1 (6 bases). The V end was cut by 9 bases, the J end by 3 bases, with 15 bases between. CDR3 length: 14 amino acids. In germline, CDR1 is LNHDA, CDR2 SQIVND (reference sequence). CDR3 region: CASKKDSNNQPQHF. The CDR3 DNA follows: TGTGCCAGCAAGAAGGACAGCAACAATCAGCCCCAGCATTTT.

V is TRBV5-6 and J is TRBJ2-5; 12 positions match TRBD1. Germline loops: CDR1 SGHDT, CDR2 YYEEEE. The CDR3 extends over 17 amino acids. The V gene end was trimmed by 1 base and the J gene end by 2 bases; junction bases not matched to a gene: 6. CDR3 amino acids: CASSLMGQGASQETQYF. The CDR3 bases are TGTGCCAGCAGCTTGATGGGACAGGGGGCTTCACAAGAGACCCAGTACTTC.

This sequence joins TRBV9 and TRBJ1-2, with 8 positions matching TRBD1. Germline CDR1 reads SGDLS; CDR2 reads YYNGEE. V lost 3 bases, J lost 7 bases, and 2 bases stayed unmatched. The CDR3 runs 12 residues. The CDR3 nucleotides read TGTGCCAGCAGCGCGACAGGGGTTGGCTACACCTTC. The encoded protein is CASSATGVGYTF.

This clone was counted once. The rearrangement links TRBV4-3 to TRBJ2-3; 7 nucleotides line up with TRBD2. The CDR3 runs to 14 residues. The ends lost 2 bases at V and 1 base at J; junction bases unmatched: 0. CDR1 and CDR2 (germline): LGHNA, YSLEER. The CDR3 loop is CASSQLAGTDTQYF. In DNA form, the CDR3 reads TGCGCCAGCAGCCAACTAGCGGGCACAGATACGCAGTATTTT.

This chain uses TRBV9 with TRBJ1-4; D gene ambiguous. CDR1 is SGDLS, CDR2 YYNGEE, per germline. CDR3 length: 15 residues. The V end lost 3 bases, the J end lost 6 bases, and 15 bases lay between the germline ends. The CDR3 sequence: CASSGQGGSHEKLFF. The CDR3 nucleotides read TGTGCCAGCAGCGGTCAAGGCGGTAGCCATGAAAAACTGTTTTTT.

CDR3 nucleotides: TGTGCCAGCAGAACTGACGGGACAGGGAAAGATACGCAGTATTTT. Translation: CASRTDGTGKDTQYF. The chain carries TRBV27 and TRBJ2-3; 9 nucleotides match TRBD1. This CDR3 comprises 15 residues. Germline assignment: CDR1 MNHEY and CDR2 SMNVEV (reference sequence). The V and J ends lost 6 bases and 5 bases, in that order; junction bases with no gene match: 9.

This clone was found once. The rearrangement uses TRBV7-3 and TRBJ1-1; 11 nucleotides agree with TRBD1. The germline CDR1 and CDR2 sequences are SGHTA and FQGTGA. V dropped 6 bases and J dropped 3; count of bases not matched to a gene: 3. The CDR3 consists of 14 residues. Here the CDR3 DNA reads TGTGCCAGCAGTAGGGACAGGGGGGACACTGAAGCTTTCTTT. Amino acid sequence: CASSRDRGDTEAFF.

V usage is TRBV7-3 and J usage is TRBJ1-2; 7 bases match TRBD1. V lost 5 bases and J lost 4; bases outside the gene matches: 7. CDR1 is SGHTA and CDR2 is FQGTGA in the germline V gene. The CDR3 covers 14 residues. The chain's CDR3 is CASSPSTGSYGYTF. The DNA for the CDR3 is TGTGCCAGCAGCCCCTCGACAGGGAGCTATGGCTACACCTTC.

The chain combines TRBV6-1 with TRBJ2-2; perhaps TRBD2 as D (6 bases). Germline V gives CDR1 MNHNS, CDR2 SASEGT. This CDR3 comprises 15 residues. V gave up 6 bases and J gave up 4 bases, with 15 bases separating them. The CDR3 sequence: CASRGGWPSTGELFF. The CDR3 bases are TGTGCCAGCAGGGGGGGATGGCCAAGCACCGGGGAGCTGTTTTTT.

V usage is TRBV28 and J usage is TRBJ1-2; TRBD1 matches at 8 bases. In germline, CDR1 is MDHEN, CDR2 SYDVKM. After removal of 6 bases from V and 4 bases from J, the junction contained 7 bases not matched to a gene. The CDR3 loop spans 14 amino acids. The CDR3 DNA follows: TGTGCCAGCAGGTCGGGACAGGCGCTCTATGGCTACACCTTC. It specifies CASRSGQALYGYTF.

V and J are TRBV2 and TRBJ2-1, with 7 bases aligning to TRBD2. Germline lookup yields CDR1 SNHLY and CDR2 FYNNEI. The V segment lost 8 bases and the J segment 1 base; nucleotides outside the gene matches: 8. This CDR3 contains 15 residues. CDR3 region: CASLVASGSYNEQFF. CDR3 DNA: TGTGCCAGCTTGGTGGCTAGCGGTTCCTACAATGAGCAGTTCTTC.

In this sample, this clone turned up once. The chain's CDR3 is CASSSRGTSGKDYEQYF. CDR3 DNA: TGTGCCAGCAGTTCTCGGGGGACTAGCGGAAAAGACTACGAGCAGTACTTC. This sequence joins TRBV28 and TRBJ2-7; 11 bases align to TRBD2. The CDR3 extends over 17 amino acids. Per germline, CDR1 MDHEN and CDR2 SYDVKM. V lost 4 bases, J lost 3 bases, and 11 bases stayed unmatched.

The chain is built from TRBV5-8 and TRBJ2-1; 8 nucleotides line up with TRBD2. CDR3 length equals 16 residues. J gave up 5 bases and V 4 bases, and 11 bases lay outside the gene matches. Germline V lookup: CDR1 SGHTS, CDR2 YDEGEE. CDR3 DNA sequence: TGTGCCAGCAGCCCCGGTACTAGCGGCCAGAACAATGAGCAGTTCTTC. Its translation: CASSPGTSGQNNEQFF.

V usage is TRBV29-1 and J usage is TRBJ1-5, with TRBD1 matching over 7 bases. This CDR3 has 13 residues. With V trimmed by 2 bases and J by 6 bases, 4 bases remained unmatched. CDR1 is SQVTM, CDR2 ANQGSEA, per germline. The CDR3 loop is CSVESRQGQPQHF. DNA for the CDR3: TGCAGCGTTGAATCAAGACAGGGTCAGCCCCAGCATTTT.

This clone came up once. The chain is built from TRBV19 and TRBJ1-4; possibly TRBD1 for D (6 bases). V gave up 5 bases and J gave up 0 bases, with 10 bases separating them. The CDR3 loop spans 15 amino acids. Per germline, CDR1 LNHDA and CDR2 SQIVND (reference sequence). The CDR3 DNA reads as TGTGCCAGTAGTCTCCGACAGGCAACTAATGAAAAACTGTTTTTT. This encodes CASSLRQATNEKLFF.

This rearrangement joins TRBV13 to TRBJ1-2; maybe TRBD1 (6 bases). V shed 3 bases and J shed 2 bases, with 13 bases lying between them. Per germline, CDR1 PRHDT and CDR2 FYEKMQ (reference sequence). This CDR3 has 15 residues. The DNA for the CDR3 is TGTGCCAGCAGCTTGTCGTGGACAGAGAACTATGGCTACACCTTC. Amino acid sequence: CASSLSWTENYGYTF.

V is TRBV6-6 and J is TRBJ2-7, with 10 bases fitting TRBD2. Germline loops: CDR1 MNHNY, CDR2 SVGAGI (reference sequence). The V and J ends lost 5 bases and 6 bases, in that order; junction bases with no gene match: 7. CDR3 size: 14 residues. CDR3 loop: CASSGGTSASEQYF. CDR3 nucleotide sequence: TGTGCCAGCAGTGGCGGGACTAGCGCTTCCGAGCAGTACTTC.